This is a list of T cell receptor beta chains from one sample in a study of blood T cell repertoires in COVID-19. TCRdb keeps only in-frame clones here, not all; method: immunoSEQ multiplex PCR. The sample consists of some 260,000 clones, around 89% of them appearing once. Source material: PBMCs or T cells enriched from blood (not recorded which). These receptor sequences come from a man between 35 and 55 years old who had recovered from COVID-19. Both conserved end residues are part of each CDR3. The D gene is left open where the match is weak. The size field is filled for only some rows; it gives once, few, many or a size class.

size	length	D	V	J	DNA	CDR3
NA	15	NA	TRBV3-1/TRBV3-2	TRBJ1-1	TGTGCCAGCAGCCAAAGGGGTATCCAGAACACTGAAGCTTTCTTT	CASSQRGIQNTEAFF
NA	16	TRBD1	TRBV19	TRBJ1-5	TGTGCCAGTAACTTGGGGACAGGGCATAGCAATCAGCCCCAGCATTTT	CASNLGTGHSNQPQHF
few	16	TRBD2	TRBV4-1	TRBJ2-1	TGCGCCAGCAGCCAAGAGGGCAGCGGGGGAAACAATGAGCAGTTCTTC	CASSQEGSGGNNEQFF
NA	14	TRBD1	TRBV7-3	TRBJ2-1	TGTGCCAGCAGCTTAACCGCAGGGGGTAATGAGCAGTTCTTC	CASSLTAGGNEQFF
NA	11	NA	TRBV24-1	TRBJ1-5	TGTGCCACCAGTGATTTTTCGGGTCAGCATTTT	CATSDFSGQHF
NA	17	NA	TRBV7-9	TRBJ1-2	TGTGCCAGCAGCCCAGGGGTGGGGGGGCCCCTTGACTATGGCTACACCTTC	CASSPGVGGPLDYGYTF
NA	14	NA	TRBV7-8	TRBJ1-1	TGTGCCAGCAGCTTAACCCCTTCGCGGACTGAAGCTTTCTTT	CASSLTPSRTEAFF
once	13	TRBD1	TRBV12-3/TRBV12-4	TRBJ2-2	TGTGCCAGCCTTACAGGGGGCACCGGGGAGCTGTTTTTT	CASLTGGTGELFF
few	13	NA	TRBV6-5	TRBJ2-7	TGTGCCAGCAGTCCGCGGTCAGATTACGAGCAGTACTTC	CASSPRSDYEQYF
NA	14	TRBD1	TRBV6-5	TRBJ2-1	TGTGCCAGCAGTAGGGGGACAGACTACAATGAGCAGTTCTTC	CASSRGTDYNEQFF
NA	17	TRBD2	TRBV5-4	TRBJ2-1	TGTGCCAGCAGCTTACCCTCGACTAGCGGATTTCTCAATGAGCAGTTCTTC	CASSLPSTSGFLNEQFF
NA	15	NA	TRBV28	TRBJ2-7	TGTGCCAGCAGTTCGGAGACAGCCGTCTCCTACGAGCAGTACTTC	CASSSETAVSYEQYF
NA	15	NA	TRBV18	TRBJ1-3	TGTGCCAGCTCACTAGAACAGGGCTCTGGAAACACCATATATTTT	CASSLEQGSGNTIYF
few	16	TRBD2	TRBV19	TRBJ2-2	TGTGCCAGTACCGTGAGGGCGGGAGGGCTGACCGGGGAGCTGTTTTTT	CASTVRAGGLTGELFF
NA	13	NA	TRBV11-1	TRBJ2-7	TGTGCCAGCAGCTTATCTAGATCCTACGAGCAGTACTTC	CASSLSRSYEQYF
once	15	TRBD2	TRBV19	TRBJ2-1	TGTGCCAGTAGTATAGCAAGCGGGGGGATTGATGAGCAGTTCTTC	CASSIASGGIDEQFF
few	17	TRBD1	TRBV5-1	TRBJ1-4	TGCGCCAGCAGCTTAAGGACAGGGGGCTTCGCTAATGAAAAACTGTTTTTT	CASSLRTGGFANEKLFF
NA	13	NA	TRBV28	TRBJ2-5	TGTGCCAGCAGTCAAACCATTAGTGGGACCCAGTACTTC	CASSQTISGTQYF
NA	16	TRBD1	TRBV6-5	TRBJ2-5	TGTGCCAGCAGTTACTCGGCTTACAGGGGGCTGGAGACCCAGTACTTC	CASSYSAYRGLETQYF
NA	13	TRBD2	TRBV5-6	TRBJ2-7	TGTGCCAGCAGCTACGGGGGGGCTTACGAGCAGTACTTC	CASSYGGAYEQYF
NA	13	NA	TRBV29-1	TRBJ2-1	TGCAGCGTAGCAGGGGTACCGGACAATGAGCAGTTCTTC	CSVAGVPDNEQFF
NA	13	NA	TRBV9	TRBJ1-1	TGTGCCAGCAGCGCACCAGATTTTACTGAAGCTTTCTTT	CASSAPDFTEAFF
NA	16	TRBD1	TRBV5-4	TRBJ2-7	TGTGCCAGCAGCTTTTTGACAGGGGAAAGATCCTACGAGCAGTACTTC	CASSFLTGERSYEQYF
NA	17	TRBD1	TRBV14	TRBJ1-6	TGTGCCAGCAGCCAGCGCCGAGGGGACAGGTGGAATTCACCCCTCCACTTT	CASSQRRGDRWNSPLHF
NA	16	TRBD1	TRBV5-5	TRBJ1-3	TGTGCCAGCAGCCAGGGGACAGGCTTCTCTGGAAACACCATATATTTT	CASSQGTGFSGNTIYF
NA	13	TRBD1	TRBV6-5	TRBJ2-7	TGTGCCAGCAGTAAGGGGGCCGACTACGAGCAGTACTTC	CASSKGADYEQYF
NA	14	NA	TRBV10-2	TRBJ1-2	TGCGCCAGCAGTGAGTCGTCCGGGTCGGGTGGCTACACCTTC	CASSESSGSGGYTF
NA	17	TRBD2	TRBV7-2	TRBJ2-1	TGTGCCAGCAGCTTAGGGGCTAGCGGGATGTCCTACAATGAGCAGTTCTTC	CASSLGASGMSYNEQFF
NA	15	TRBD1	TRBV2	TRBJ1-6	TGTGCCAGCAGTTCCACAGGGGGTGAAAATTCACCCCTCCACTTT	CASSSTGGENSPLHF
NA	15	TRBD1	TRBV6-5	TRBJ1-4	TGTGCCAGCAGTTACGACAGGGGACTTTATGAAAAACTGTTTTTT	CASSYDRGLYEKLFF
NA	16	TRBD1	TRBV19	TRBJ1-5	TGTGCCAGTAGTCAAAGACAGGGAGATAGCAATCAGCCCCAGCATTTT	CASSQRQGDSNQPQHF
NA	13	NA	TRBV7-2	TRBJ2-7	TGTGCCAGCAGCCGGATGGAGGGCCTCGAGCAGTACTTC	CASSRMEGLEQYF
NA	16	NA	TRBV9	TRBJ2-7	TGTGCCAGCAGCGTAGCTGAGTCAGCGAGCTCCTACGAGCAGTACTTC	CASSVAESASSYEQYF
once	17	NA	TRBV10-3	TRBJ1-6	TGTGCCATCAGTGAGGTGGTTGGAGAGGGCTGGAATTCACCCCTCCACTTT	CAISEVVGEGWNSPLHF
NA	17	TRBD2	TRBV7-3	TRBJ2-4	TGTGCCAGCAGCTTCAGTCCTAGCGGGGCGGGCGAAAACATTCAGTACTTC	CASSFSPSGAGENIQYF
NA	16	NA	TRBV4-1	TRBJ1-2	TGCGCCAGCAGCCAATCTGGCACGGGATCCAACTATGGCTACACCTTC	CASSQSGTGSNYGYTF
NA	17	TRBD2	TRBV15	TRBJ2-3	TGTGCCACCAGCGTGGGACTAGCGGGAGGCCCTTCGGATACGCAGTATTTT	CATSVGLAGGPSDTQYF